These 28 T cell receptor beta chains were all obtained from the same sample, sequenced in a study of blood T cell repertoires in COVID-19. The data were produced by immunoSEQ multiplex PCR, yet TCRdb's version contains in-frame clones alone and is incomplete. The table includes 200,000 or so clones, roughly 85% detected once. The sample consisted of PBMCs or T cells enriched from blood (not recorded which). The receptors were sampled from a young man who had recovered from COVID-19.

This chain joins TRBV5-6 and TRBJ2-7, with 8 bases that match TRBD1. CDR3 length equals 15 residues. Germline trimming cut 5 bases from V and 2 bases from J; bases unmatched to any gene: 9. The germline gives CDR1 SGHDT, CDR2 YYEEEE. The CDR3 sequence is CASRRRDRLTYEQYF. CDR3 DNA sequence: TGTGCCAGCAGACGGCGGGACAGGCTCACCTACGAGCAGTACTTC.

CDR3 loop: CASSINPSGGAETQYF. The CDR3 DNA reads as TGTGCCAGCAGCATAAACCCTAGCGGGGGTGCGGAGACCCAGTACTTC. The chain carries TRBV7-3 and TRBJ2-5; 10 bases match TRBD2. V dropped 5 bases and J dropped 5; count of bases not matched to a gene: 11. There are 16 residues in the CDR3. From germline, CDR1 is SGHTA and CDR2 FQGTGA. Full variable domain (remainder filled in from reference TRBV7-3 and TRBJ2-5): GAGVSQTPSNKVTEKGKYVELRCDPISGHTALYWYRQSLGQGPEFLIYFQGTGAADDSGLPNDRFFAVRPEGSVSTLKIQRTERGDSAVYLCASSINPSGGAETQYFGPGTRLLVL.

The sample holds one count of this clone. CDR3 protein: CASSFAGNQPQHF. CDR3 nucleotides: TGTGCCAGCAGTTTTGCGGGCAATCAGCCCCAGCATTTT. The chain is built from TRBV12-3 or TRBV12-4 and TRBJ1-5; unclear D gene. This CDR3 is 13 amino acids long. The ends were cut back, 3 bases at V and 2 bases at J, with 5 bases in the middle.

This sequence joins TRBV6-5 and TRBJ1-2, with D unclear. From germline, CDR1 is MNHEY and CDR2 SVGAGI. There are 14 residues in the CDR3. V was shortened by 6 bases and J by 3 bases, with 14 bases between the two germline ends. This CDR3 is CASRSLGSDYGYTF. CDR3 DNA sequence: TGTGCCAGCAGGTCCCTCGGGAGTGACTATGGCTACACCTTC.

V and J are TRBV2 and TRBJ2-7, with 7 bases fitting TRBD2. The CDR3 has 17 amino acids. Losses at the gene ends were 2 bases for V and 0 bases for J; bases not matched to a gene: 10. CDR1 SNHLY and CDR2 FYNNEI come from the germline V gene. The CDR3 loop is CASSERSGAVSSYEQYF. Here the CDR3 DNA reads TGTGCCAGCAGTGAAAGGAGCGGGGCCGTAAGCTCCTACGAGCAGTACTTC. The entire variable domain, with the rest obtained from reference TRBV2 and TRBJ2-7, is as follows: EPEVTQTPSHQVTQMGQEVILRCVPISNHLYFYWYRQILGQKVEFLVSFYNNEISEKSEIFDDQFSVERPDGSNFTLKIRSTKLEDSAMYFCASSERSGAVSSYEQYFGPGTRLTVT.

Here the CDR3 reads CASSHNRGSDLKNYGYTF. CDR3 bases: TGTGCCAGCAGTCACAACCGAGGGTCAGACCTTAAGAACTATGGCTACACCTTC. The chain couples TRBV6-2 or TRBV6-3 to TRBJ1-2; D uncertain. CDR1 and CDR2 (germline): MNHEY, SVGEGT. This CDR3 comprises 18 residues. Trimming left V 5 bases short and J 2 bases short, with 24 bases between.

J is TRBJ2-1 and V is TRBV28; 10 bases match TRBD2. The CDR3 covers 14 residues. With V trimmed by 6 bases and J by 8 bases, 7 bases remained unmatched. The germline V gene has CDR1 MDHEN and CDR2 SYDVKM. The CDR3 DNA follows: TGTGCCAGCAGCTATAGCGGGAGGTTGGATGAGCAGTTCTTC. Amino acids: CASSYSGRLDEQFF.

The genes are TRBV4-2 and TRBJ2-7; D uncertain. Germline assignment: CDR1 LGHNA and CDR2 YNFKEQ. Trimming left V 0 bases short and J 0 bases short, with 6 bases between. CDR3 length equals 14 residues. CDR3 sequence reads: CASSQDAGSYEQYF. CDR3 DNA sequence: TGTGCCAGCAGCCAAGATGCCGGCTCCTACGAGCAGTACTTC.

This chain links TRBV28 with TRBJ2-7; 10 bases agree with TRBD2. This CDR3 spans 15 amino acids. V lost 3 bases to trimming and J lost 2 bases; unmatched junction nucleotides: 4. Germline loops: CDR1 MDHEN, CDR2 SYDVKM. CDR3 in DNA: TGTGCCAGCAGTTTTCTGCTAGCGGGAGCCTACGAGCAGTACTTC. It codes for CASSFLLAGAYEQYF. Full variable domain (rest looked up from reference TRBV28 and TRBJ2-7): DVKVTQSSRYLVKRTGEKVFLECVQDMDHENMFWYRQDPGLGLRLIYFSYDVKMKEKGDIPEGYSVSREKKERFSLILESASTNQTSMYLCASSFLLAGAYEQYFGPGTRLTVT.

V gene TRBV18 combines with J gene TRBJ1-1, with D possibly TRBD1 on 6 matching bases. CDR3 length equals 18 residues. V gave up 0 bases and J gave up 2 bases, with 19 bases separating them. CDR1 is KGHSH and CDR2 is LQKENI in the germline V gene. CDR3 bases: TGTGCCAGCTCACCACCGAATCCGGCAGGGGTGGATAACACTGAAGCTTTCTTT. This translates into CASSPPNPAGVDNTEAFF.

This clone was seen just once. The chain links TRBV6-5 to TRBJ2-7, with TRBD1 as a possible D gene (6 bases). V shed 2 bases and J shed 2 bases, with 16 bases lying between them. The CDR3 runs 16 residues. Germline-derived CDR1 and CDR2 are MNHEY and SVGAGI. As DNA, the CDR3 is TGTGCCAGCAGTTACACAGGGTTGGACGGCGCCTACGAGCAGTACTTC. This codes for CASSYTGLDGAYEQYF.

The chain combines TRBV7-6 with TRBJ1-5; 9 bases map to TRBD1. V was clipped by 4 bases and J by 6 bases; unmatched bases: 7. CDR1 is SGHVS and CDR2 is FNYEAQ in the germline V gene. The CDR3 loop spans 15 amino acids. As DNA, the CDR3 is TGTGCCAGCAGCTCGGGACAGGGTAGGCGTCAGCCCCAGCATTTT. This encodes CASSSGQGRRQPQHF.

The rearrangement uses TRBV11-2 and TRBJ2-2; D not certain. CDR3 length: 13 residues. Trimming took 3 bases from V and 3 from J, leaving 5 bases between them. Germline loops: CDR1 SGHAT, CDR2 FQNNGV. The CDR3 spells CASSFLYTGELFF. DNA for the CDR3: TGTGCCAGCAGCTTTCTGTACACCGGGGAGCTGTTTTTT.

The rearrangement joins TRBV18 to TRBJ2-2, with TRBD2 matching over 7 bases. The CDR3 is 16 residues long. Germline V gene lookup returns CDR1 KGHSH and CDR2 LQKENI. V dropped 3 bases and J dropped 5; count of bases not matched to a gene: 9. The CDR3 DNA reads as TGTGCCAGCTCACCCCGGGCGAGCGGGGAGACCGGGGAGCTGTTTTTT. This gives the protein CASSPRASGETGELFF.

This chain links TRBV2 with TRBJ2-3, with D unresolved. Germline V gene lookup returns CDR1 SNHLY and CDR2 FYNNEI. The CDR3 extends over 12 amino acids. The V end lost 8 bases, the J end lost 3 bases, and 9 bases lay between the germline ends. CDR3 coding DNA: TGTGCCAGCTTCGGTGGTACAGATACGCAGTATTTT. It translates to CASFGGTDTQYF.

The rearrangement uses TRBV5-1 and TRBJ1-1, with D possibly matching TRBD1 (5 bases). CDR3 size: 13 residues. V dropped 7 bases and J dropped 10 bases, with 20 bases sitting between them. In germline, CDR1 is SGHRS, CDR2 YFSETQ. The CDR3 bases are TGCGCCAGCTTCATCCCCGGGGCCGGGAGAGCTTTCTTT. Translated: CASFIPGAGRAFF.

V gene TRBV7-6 combines with J gene TRBJ1-1; D remains unclear. V lost 1 base and J 4 bases, leaving 16 bases between the germline ends. This CDR3 comprises 16 residues. The germline V gene encodes CDR1 SGHVS and CDR2 FNYEAQ. CDR3 loop: CASSLGGFGVGTEAFF. The DNA for the CDR3 is TGTGCCAGCAGCTTAGGAGGATTCGGGGTCGGCACTGAAGCTTTCTTT.

The V and J genes are TRBV19 and TRBJ1-2; TRBD1 might be the D (6 bases). The V end was cut by 8 bases, the J end by 4 bases, with 17 bases between. The CDR3 is 14 residues long. CDR1 is LNHDA, CDR2 SQIVND, per germline (reference sequence). In nucleotides, the CDR3 is TGTGCCAGTTCAACAGGGTCCACTCCCTATGGCTACACCTTC. Protein sequence: CASSTGSTPYGYTF.

This chain uses TRBV7-9 with TRBJ2-5; possible D gene TRBD2, 6 bases. Germline V lookup: CDR1 SEHNR, CDR2 FQNEAQ (reference sequence). The CDR3 consists of 15 residues. Trimming left V 5 bases short and J 5 bases short, with 18 bases between. DNA for the CDR3: TGTGCCAGCAGCCTCCCCGAGACTAGATTGGAGACCCAGTACTTC. Translating gives CASSLPETRLETQYF.

This clone was counted ten times or more. This chain connects TRBV6-5 to TRBJ2-2; 9 nucleotides align to TRBD2. CDR3 length equals 16 residues. Germline trimming cut 0 bases from V and 5 bases from J; bases unmatched to any gene: 4. Germline CDR1 and CDR2: MNHEY and SVGAGI. CDR3 in DNA: TGTGCCAGCAGTTACTCTCCAGCGGGGGGTACCGGGGAGCTGTTTTTT. Its protein is CASSYSPAGGTGELFF.

V gene TRBV12-3 or TRBV12-4 combines with J gene TRBJ1-2; 9 nucleotides match TRBD1. The CDR3 covers 13 residues. With 6 bases clipped from V and 7 bases from J, the junction kept 6 bases outside the gene matches. This chain's CDR3 is CASSRRQGVGYTF. The CDR3, as DNA: TGTGCCAGCAGCCGTAGACAGGGGGTTGGCTACACCTTC.

In the case of this clone: This specimen includes other DNA sequences encoding the same CDR3. This chain links TRBV6-5 with TRBJ2-7, with 8 bases aligning to TRBD2. This CDR3 has 14 amino acids. Germline CDR1 and CDR2: MNHEY and SVGAGI. J gave up 4 bases and V 6 bases, and 8 bases lay outside the gene matches. In nucleotides, the CDR3 is TGTGCCAGCAGCCGCACCAGCGGGGGATACGAGCAGTACTTC. Translated, it gives CASSRTSGGYEQYF.

The rearrangement links TRBV5-6 to TRBJ1-6; 8 bases agree with TRBD1. Germline assignment: CDR1 SGHDT and CDR2 YYEEEE. The J segment lost 9 bases and the V segment lost 3 bases, leaving 8 bases of the junction unmatched. The CDR3 is 15 residues long. CDR3 in amino acids: CASSSTQGAGSPLHF. CDR3 nucleotide sequence: TGTGCCAGCAGCTCCACGCAGGGGGCAGGTTCACCCCTCCACTTT. The full variable domain, its missing parts supplied by reference TRBV5-6 and TRBJ1-6, is DAGVTQSPTHLIKTRGQQVTLRCSPKSGHDTVSWYQQALGQGPQFIFQYYEEEERQRGNFPDRFSGHQFPNYSSELNVNALLLGDSALYLCASSSTQGAGSPLHFGNGTRLTVT.

The V call is TRBV5-1, the J call TRBJ2-5, with 7 bases aligning to TRBD2. From germline, CDR1 is SGHRS and CDR2 YFSETQ. The trim removed 4 bases at V and 7 bases at J, leaving 4 bases unmatched. The CDR3 runs to 12 residues. The CDR3 loop reads CASSVGEGTQYF. The CDR3 DNA reads TGCGCCAGCAGCGTAGGGGAGGGGACCCAGTACTTC. The complete variable domain, with remaining parts taken from reference TRBV5-1 and TRBJ2-5, reads KAGVTQTPRYLIKTRGQQVTLSCSPISGHRSVSWYQQTPGQGLQFLFEYFSETQRNKGNFPGRFSGRQFSNSRSEMNVSTLELGDSALYLCASSVGEGTQYFGPGTRLLVL.

This chain links TRBV5-5 with TRBJ2-7, with D perhaps TRBD1 (6 bases). The V and J ends lost 7 bases and 0 bases respectively, with 11 bases between them. Germline V CDR1 and CDR2: SGHKS, YYEKEE (reference sequence). The CDR3 has 13 amino acids. The DNA for the CDR3 is TGTGCCAGCGGAAAACAGGGCTCCTACGAGCAGTACTTC. Translating it yields CASGKQGSYEQYF.

This chain links TRBV6-5 with TRBJ1-6; D is ambiguous. The germline CDR1 and CDR2 sequences are MNHEY and SVGAGI. V lost 5 bases to trimming and J lost 7 bases, with 6 bases between them. CDR3 length: 12 amino acids. For the CDR3, the DNA is TGTGCCAGCAGTCTCGTAAATTCACCCCTCCACTTT. As protein: CASSLVNSPLHF.

The chain is built from TRBV10-3 and TRBJ1-2; the D gene is possibly TRBD1 (5 bases). The CDR3 covers 12 residues. Trimming left V 7 bases short and J 7 bases short, with 13 bases between. Germline CDR1 is ENHRY and CDR2 is SYGVKD. CDR3: CAITQGVGGYTF. The CDR3 DNA reads TGTGCCATCACGCAGGGTGTGGGTGGCTACACCTTC.

The CDR3 DNA reads as TGTGCCAGCAGTCCAAGGACAGGGGTGGGGGTTCAGCCCCAGCATTTT. Translated, it gives CASSPRTGVGVQPQHF. The V and J genes are TRBV27 and TRBJ1-5, with 9 bases aligning to TRBD1. V shed 5 bases, J shed 6 bases, and the junction held 11 bases outside the gene matches. The V gene's germline CDR1 is MNHEY and CDR2 SMNVEV (reference sequence). CDR3 size: 16 residues.